This TCR beta chain was found in a study of T cells in tuberculosis. Study information: This South African cohort compared adolescents with or without latent tuberculosis against adults with active tuberculosis.

This CDR3 region has 18 residues. The germline gives CDR1 SGHRS, CDR2 YFSETQ. Trimming removed 3 bases from V and 8 bases from J; junction bases left unmatched: 19. General observations from the study: Active tuberculosis cases were adults; controls were adolescents. Active tuberculosis patients had shorter CDR3-alpha; the beta difference was nonsignificant.

Sequencing was performed with immunoSEQ multiplex PCR; in TCRdb, only in-frame clones are kept and a portion is missing. The sample lists roughly 30,000 clones, more than 70% occurring once. Time point denoted: new active TB diagnosis, blood taken before or within 7 days of starting treatment. As for this clone: What it binds is unknown.

J is TRBJ2-1 and V is TRBV5-1; 8 positions agree with TRBD2. Source: PBMCs, taken at tuberculosis diagnosis. The sequence was collected from an adult with tuberculosis. CDR3 amino acids: CASSSSRTPGLGTYEQFF. The CDR3 DNA sequence: TGCGCCAGCAGCTCCAGCCGTACGCCGGGACTAGGAACGTATGAGCAGTTCTTC.